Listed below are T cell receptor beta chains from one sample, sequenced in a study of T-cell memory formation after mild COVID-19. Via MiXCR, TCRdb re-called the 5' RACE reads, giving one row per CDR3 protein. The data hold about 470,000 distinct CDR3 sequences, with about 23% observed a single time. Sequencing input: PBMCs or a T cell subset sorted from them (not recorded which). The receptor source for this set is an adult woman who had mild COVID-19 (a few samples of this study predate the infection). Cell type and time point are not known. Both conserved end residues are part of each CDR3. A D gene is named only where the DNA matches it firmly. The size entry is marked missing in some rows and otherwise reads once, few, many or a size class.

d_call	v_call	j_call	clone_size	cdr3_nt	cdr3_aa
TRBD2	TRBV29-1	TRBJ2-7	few	TGCAGCGTTGAAGAGAGGACTAGCGGGAGAAACGAGCAGTACTTC	CSVEERTSGRNEQYF
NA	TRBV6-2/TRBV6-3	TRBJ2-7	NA	TGTGCCAGCACTCCTCGGACAGAGAGCTCCTACGAGCAGTACTTC	CASTPRTESSYEQYF
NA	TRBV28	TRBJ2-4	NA	TGTGCCGCCTCGGGTGGAACCAAAAACATTCAGTACTTC	CAASGGTKNIQYF
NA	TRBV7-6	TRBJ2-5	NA	TGTGCCAGCAGCTTATGGGGTATTGGCCGAGAGACCCAGTACTTC	CASSLWGIGRETQYF
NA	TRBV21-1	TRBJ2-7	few	TGTGCCAGCAGAGATGAAGGTTGGACCTACGAGCAGTACTTC	CASRDEGWTYEQYF
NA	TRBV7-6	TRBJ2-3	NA	TGTGCCAGCAAGCCGGGACATAGCACAGATACGCAGTATTTT	CASKPGHSTDTQYF
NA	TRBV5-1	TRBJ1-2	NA	TGCGCCAGCAGCTACCGGGACGGTCCTAACTATGGCTACACCTTC	CASSYRDGPNYGYTF
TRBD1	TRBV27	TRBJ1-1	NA	TGTGCCAGCAGTTCTCAGACAGGGTACACTGAAGCTTTCTTT	CASSSQTGYTEAFF
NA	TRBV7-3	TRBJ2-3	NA	TGTGCCAGCAGCTTAATCCCCCGGACCAACCCGTCAGATACGCAGTATTTT	CASSLIPRTNPSDTQYF
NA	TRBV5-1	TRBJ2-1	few	TGCGCCAGCAGCTTGGCTTTAGCCTACAATGAGCAGTTCTTC	CASSLALAYNEQFF
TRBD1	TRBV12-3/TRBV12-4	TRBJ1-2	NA	TGTGCCAGCAGCGGGACAGGACTTACGTGGGGCTACACCTTC	CASSGTGLTWGYTF
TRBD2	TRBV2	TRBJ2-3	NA	TGTGCCAGCAGGGATCTAGGGACTACCCTCACAGATACGCAGTATTTT	CASRDLGTTLTDTQYF
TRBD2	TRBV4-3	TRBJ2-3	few	TGCGCCAGCAGCCAAGAGGGGACTACCACAGATACGCAGTATTTT	CASSQEGTTTDTQYF
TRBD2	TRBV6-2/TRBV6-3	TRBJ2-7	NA	TGTGCCAGCAGCCGACTAGCCGGGACCGAGCAGTACTTC	CASSRLAGTEQYF
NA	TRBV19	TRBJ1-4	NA	TGTGCCAGCTACAAAGGGGGGATGGCAACTAATGAAAAACTGTTTTTT	CASYKGGMATNEKLFF
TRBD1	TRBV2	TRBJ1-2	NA	TGTGCCAGCAGTGCCACAGGGGGAGATGGCTACACCTTC	CASSATGGDGYTF
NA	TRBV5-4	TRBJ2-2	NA	TGTGCCAGCCAATACCGGGCCCGCGGGGAGCTGTTTTTT	CASQYRARGELFF
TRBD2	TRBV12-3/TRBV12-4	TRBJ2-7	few	TGTGCCAGCAGTCGGACTAGCGGGATGTACGAGCAGTACTTC	CASSRTSGMYEQYF
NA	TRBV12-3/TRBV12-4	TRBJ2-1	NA	TGTGCCAGCAGGGGAGGAGGACTCAATGAGCAGTTCTTC	CASRGGGLNEQFF
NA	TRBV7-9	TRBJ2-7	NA	TGTGCCAGCAGTACCGCAGACTACGAGCAGTACTTC	CASSTADYEQYF
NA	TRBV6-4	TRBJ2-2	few	TGTGCCAGCAGTGTGGCACCAGGGACCGGGGAGCTGTTTTTT	CASSVAPGTGELFF
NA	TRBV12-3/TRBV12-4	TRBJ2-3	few	TGTGCCAGCAGGATCGTAAGCACAGATACGCAGTATTTT	CASRIVSTDTQYF
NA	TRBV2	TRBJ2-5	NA	TGTGCCAGCAGTGAACGTCACTGGATAGCAGGCCAAGAGACCCAGTACTTC	CASSERHWIAGQETQYF
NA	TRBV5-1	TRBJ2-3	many	TGCGCCAGCAGCTTGGCGGAGGGGACAGATACGCAGTATTTT	CASSLAEGTDTQYF
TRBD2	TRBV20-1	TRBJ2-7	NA	TGCAGTGCTAGAGCCACACTAGCGGGAGATTTCTACGAGCAGTACTTC	CSARATLAGDFYEQYF
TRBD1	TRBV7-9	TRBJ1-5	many	TGTGCCAGCAGCATAACAGGGGATAGCAATCAGCCCCAGCATTTT	CASSITGDSNQPQHF
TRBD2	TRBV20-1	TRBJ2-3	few	TGCAGTGCCATCCGGACGGGGGGGTCAGATACGCAGTATTTT	CSAIRTGGSDTQYF
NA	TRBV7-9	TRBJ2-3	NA	TGTGCCAGCAGCAATCACGGGGATACGCAGTATTTT	CASSNHGDTQYF
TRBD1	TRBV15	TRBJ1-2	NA	TGTGCCACCAGCAGAGACTCGACAGGGTGGGGTGGCTACACCTTC	CATSRDSTGWGGYTF
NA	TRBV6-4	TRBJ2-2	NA	TGTGCCAGCAGTGACTTAAGAGCCGGGGAGCTGTTTTTT	CASSDLRAGELFF
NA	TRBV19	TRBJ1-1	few	TGTGCCAGTAGGACATCCCGGGGGCGCGGGGTTACTGAAGCTTTCTTT	CASRTSRGRGVTEAFF
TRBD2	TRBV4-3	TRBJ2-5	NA	TGCGCCAGCAGCCAAGGGGCGGGAGATGGGGAGACCCAGTACTTC	CASSQGAGDGETQYF
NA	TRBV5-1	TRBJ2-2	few	TGCGCCAGCAGCTATCTCTCGAACACCGGGGAGCTGTTTTTT	CASSYLSNTGELFF
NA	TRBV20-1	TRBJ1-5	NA	TGCAGTGCTTCTCGGGACCCTGGAAGGAATCAGCCCCAGCATTTT	CSASRDPGRNQPQHF
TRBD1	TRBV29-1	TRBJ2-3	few	TGCAGCGGATACAGGGGGCGAGGCACAGATACGCAGTATTTT	CSGYRGRGTDTQYF
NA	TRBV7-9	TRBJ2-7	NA	TGTGCCAGCAGCTTCGTAAGGGAGCAGTACTTC	CASSFVREQYF
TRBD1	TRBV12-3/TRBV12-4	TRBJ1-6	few	TGTGCCAGCAGCAGTACAGGGGGCGCGAATTCACCCCTCCACTTT	CASSSTGGANSPLHF
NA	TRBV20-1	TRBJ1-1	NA	TGCAGTGCTAGTGAGCCAGGCCAGAACACTGAAGCTTTCTTT	CSASEPGQNTEAFF
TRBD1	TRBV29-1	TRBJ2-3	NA	TGCAGCGTTGACTTAACAGGGGAATCGACAGATACGCAGTATTTT	CSVDLTGESTDTQYF
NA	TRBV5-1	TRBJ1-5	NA	TGCGCCAGCAGACCCGACGGTTATAGCAATCAGCCCCAGCATTTT	CASRPDGYSNQPQHF